The 28 T cell receptor beta chains presented below share a single source sample, sequenced in a study of response to subunit inactivated influenza vaccine. TCRdb reprocessed the RT-PCR reads via MiXCR and lists one record per CDR3 protein. The sample has 550,000 to 600,000 distinct CDR3 sequences; approximately 10% are singletons. This material consisted of PBMCs from blood, taken on the day of vaccination. The receptors here all came from a man in his fifties or sixties who received an inactivated influenza vaccine.

The V and J genes are TRBV7-9 and TRBJ2-3; unclear D gene. The V gene's germline CDR1 is SEHNR and CDR2 FQNEAQ (reference sequence). V was clipped by 1 base and J by 2 bases, with 16 bases between them. CDR3 length: 17 amino acids. DNA of the CDR3: TGTGCCAGCAGCTTAGGGTCCATAGCCCGACCCACAGATACGCAGTATTTT. Protein product: CASSLGSIARPTDTQYF.

This chain joins TRBV7-8 and TRBJ2-7, with 9 bases fitting TRBD2. Germline V gene data show CDR1 as SGHVS and CDR2 as FQNEAQ. J was trimmed by 8 bases and V by 1 base; bases with no gene match: 12. This CDR3 is built from 16 residues. CDR3 nucleotide sequence: TGTGCCAGCAGCTTAGGACGATTAGCGGGAGACTCGAAGCAGTACTTC. Residues: CASSLGRLAGDSKQYF.

The V gene is TRBV5-1, the J gene TRBJ2-3; D might be TRBD2 (6 bases). The length of the CDR3 is 15 residues. Germline V CDR1 and CDR2: SGHRS, YFSETQ. V was pared by 4 bases and J by 5 bases, with 17 bases between. The DNA of the CDR3 is TGCGCCAGCAGCCCGAACCCGGGGGAAGAAGATACGCAGTATTTT. It specifies CASSPNPGEEDTQYF. Filled out from reference TRBV5-1 and TRBJ2-3, the complete variable domain reads KAGVTQTPRYLIKTRGQQVTLSCSPISGHRSVSWYQQTPGQGLQFLFEYFSETQRNKGNFPGRFSGRQFSNSRSEMNVSTLELGDSALYLCASSPNPGEEDTQYFGPGTRLTVL.

The V call is TRBV12-3 or TRBV12-4, the J call TRBJ1-3; D is possibly TRBD1 (5 bases). The CDR3 contains 16 residues. Trimming left V 6 bases short and J 0 bases short, with 15 bases between. CDR3 in amino acids: CASSQTIDSSGNTIYF. CDR3 DNA sequence: TGTGCCAGCAGCCAAACCATCGACAGCTCTGGAAACACCATATATTTT.

This clonotype turned up a few times. The chain is built from TRBV24-1 and TRBJ2-1, with D tentatively TRBD1 or TRBD2 (5 bases each). The CDR3 totals 17 residues. The V and J ends lost 0 bases and 0 bases respectively, with 11 bases between them. Germline V CDR1 and CDR2: KGHDR, SFDVKD. CDR3 protein: CATSDLPGRSSYNEQFF. The CDR3, as DNA: TGTGCCACCAGTGATTTGCCGGGACGGAGCTCCTACAATGAGCAGTTCTTC.

This clonotype was detected once. V usage is TRBV5-1 and J usage is TRBJ2-1; D unresolved. Germline assignment: CDR1 SGHRS and CDR2 YFSETQ. The CDR3 consists of 16 residues. V was clipped by 4 bases and J by 0 bases, with 14 bases between them. CDR3 loop: CASSPDPVGSYNEQFF. CDR3 DNA sequence: TGCGCCAGCAGCCCGGACCCCGTCGGCTCCTACAATGAGCAGTTCTTC.

This clonotype turned up a few times. The CDR3 is CASSDLTGGEDNSPLHF. DNA of the CDR3: TGTGCCAGCAGTGATCTCACAGGGGGTGAAGATAATTCACCCCTCCACTTT. The chain recombines TRBV25-1 with TRBJ1-6, with 8 nucleotides matching TRBD1. J was trimmed by 5 bases and V by 3 bases; bases with no gene match: 9. CDR1 is MGHDK and CDR2 is SYGVNS in the germline V gene. This CDR3 spans 17 amino acids.

This clonotype was recorded a few times. The gene calls are TRBV29-1 and TRBJ2-7; D is possibly TRBD1 or TRBD2 (5 bases each). This CDR3 has 13 amino acids. V lost 5 bases, J lost 0 bases, and 11 bases lay in between. Germline CDR1 SQVTM, CDR2 ANQGSEA. For the CDR3, the DNA is TGCAGCGTTATGGGACGCTACTCCTACGAGCAGTACTTC. Residues: CSVMGRYSYEQYF.

The CDR3 region has the DNA TGTGCCATCAGCCGAGGCGAGCACGTTAGCAATCAGCCCCAGCATTTT. Protein: CAISRGEHVSNQPQHF. The chain joins TRBV10-3 to TRBJ1-5, with no clear D. V lost 6 bases to trimming and J lost 0 bases, with 15 bases between them. Germline V gives CDR1 ENHRY, CDR2 SYGVKD. The CDR3 is made up of 16 amino acids.

The V gene is TRBV29-1, the J gene TRBJ2-1; weak D call: TRBD1 (6 bases). Germline CDR1 and CDR2: SQVTM and ANQGSEA. CDR3 size: 14 residues. The V and J ends lost 4 bases and 8 bases respectively, with 18 bases between them. The CDR3 nucleotides read TGCAGCGTTGGCCCAACCACAGGGTTAGATGAGCAGTTCTTC. Translated, it gives CSVGPTTGLDEQFF.

This clonotype turned up a few times. V usage is TRBV28 and J usage is TRBJ2-3, with 9 bases that match TRBD1. With 5 bases clipped from V and 2 bases from J, the junction kept 8 bases outside the gene matches. CDR1 and CDR2 from the germline V gene are MDHEN and SYDVKM. The CDR3 contains 16 residues. The CDR3 region is CASSATGTGPTDTQYF. For the CDR3, the DNA is TGTGCCAGCAGTGCGACCGGGACAGGGCCCACAGATACGCAGTATTTT.

The chain joins TRBV18 to TRBJ2-1, with 9 bases identical to TRBD2. CDR3 length equals 13 residues. J lost 10 bases, V lost 5 bases, and 6 bases had no gene match. Looked up from germline, CDR1 is KGHSH and CDR2 is LQKENI. The chain's CDR3 is CASSATSGEEQFF. CDR3 sequence (DNA): TGTGCCAGCTCAGCGACTAGCGGCGAGGAGCAGTTCTTC.

The chain employs TRBV4-3 and TRBJ2-5; no clear D. This CDR3 has 13 residues. V lost 0 bases to trimming and J lost 6 bases, with 8 bases between them. Looked up from germline, CDR1 is LGHNA and CDR2 is YSLEER. CDR3 in DNA: TGCGCCAGCAGCCAAGATGTCCTCAAGACCCAGTACTTC. Translated, it gives CASSQDVLKTQYF.

The chain links TRBV29-1 to TRBJ2-3; D is unclear. Trimming stripped 6 bases from V and 2 bases from J, with 30 bases between. Germline V gene sequence: CDR1 SQVTM, CDR2 ANQGSEA. There are 19 residues in the CDR3. CDR3 in amino acids: CSVEFESGVDRRPTDTQYF. CDR3 DNA: TGCAGCGTAGAGTTTGAGTCTGGGGTGGACCGACGCCCCACAGATACGCAGTATTTT.

This clonotype was found many times. The chain recombines TRBV2 with TRBJ2-3; D may match TRBD1 or TRBD2 (6 bases each). Trimming cost V 8 bases and J 3 bases, with 12 bases left between them. Germline lookup yields CDR1 SNHLY and CDR2 FYNNEI. This CDR3 region has 13 residues. This chain's CDR3 is CASGGGRTDTQYF. DNA of the CDR3: TGTGCCAGCGGAGGGGGGAGGACAGATACGCAGTATTTT.

This clonotype was seen more than once but under ten times. This chain joins TRBV7-9 and TRBJ2-5; D possibly corresponds to TRBD2 (7 bases). From germline, CDR1 is SEHNR and CDR2 FQNEAQ (reference sequence). CDR3 size: 16 residues. V was trimmed by 8 bases and J by 0 bases, leaving 19 bases between them. CDR3 residues: CASGVGGLSYQETQYF. For the CDR3, the DNA is TGTGCCAGCGGGGTCGGGGGGCTGTCATACCAAGAGACCCAGTACTTC.

This clonotype came up a few times. In nucleotides, the CDR3 is TGCAGTGCTAGAGATAGCGGAACAATCTACGAGCAGTACTTC. It is translated as CSARDSGTIYEQYF. The chain combines TRBV20-1 with TRBJ2-7; D possibly corresponds to TRBD2 (6 bases). This CDR3 has 14 amino acids. V shed 0 bases and J shed 3 bases, with 12 bases lying between them. Per germline, CDR1 DFQATT and CDR2 SNEGSKA (reference sequence).

This sequence joins TRBV7-2 and TRBJ1-5, with D hard to call. The CDR3 runs to 14 residues. Germline V lookup: CDR1 SGHTA, CDR2 FQGNSA. V gave up 5 bases and J gave up 6 bases, with 14 bases separating them. The DNA for the CDR3 is TGTGCCAGCAGCCAAGGGAGCCCCTCTCAGCCCCAGCATTTT. This codes for CASSQGSPSQPQHF.

In this sample, this clonotype turned up many times. CDR3 DNA sequence: TGCAGCGTTGAGCCCAGCGGGAGAGTTTACAATGAGCAGTTCTTC. This gives the protein CSVEPSGRVYNEQFF. The rearrangement uses TRBV29-1 and TRBJ2-1; 8 bases are a match to TRBD2. CDR1 and CDR2 from the germline V gene are SQVTM and ANQGSEA. This CDR3 has 15 residues. The ends lost 3 bases at V and 4 bases at J; junction bases unmatched: 8.

The chain has TRBV15 and TRBJ2-2, with 7 nucleotides matching TRBD2. CDR3 length: 15 residues. J gave up 0 bases and V 5 bases, and 3 bases lay outside the gene matches. Germline V gives CDR1 LNHNV, CDR2 YYDKDF (reference sequence). The DNA of the CDR3 is TGTGCCACCAGCGTAGCGGGTCCGAACACCGGGGAGCTGTTTTTT. Translating gives CATSVAGPNTGELFF. Based on the CDR3 plus reference TRBV15 and TRBJ2-2, the full variable domain is DAMVIQNPRYQVTQFGKPVTLSCSQTLNHNVMYWYQQKSSQAPKLLFHYYDKDFNNEADTPDNFQSRRPNTSFCFLDIRSPGLGDTAMYLCATSVAGPNTGELFFGEGSRLTVL.

This clonotype was observed a handful of times. This chain links TRBV11-2 with TRBJ1-4; D gene ambiguous. V was shortened by 1 base and J by 5 bases, with 5 bases between the two germline ends. Germline CDR1 and CDR2: SGHAT and FQNNGV. The CDR3 consists of 13 residues. The CDR3 region is CASSLGENEKLFF. The CDR3 bases are TGTGCCAGCAGCTTAGGAGAGAATGAAAAACTGTTTTTT.

The rearrangement links TRBV7-9 to TRBJ2-7; TRBD1 aligns across 8 bases. Germline trimming cut 1 base from V and 7 bases from J; bases unmatched to any gene: 6. Germline-derived CDR1 and CDR2 are SEHNR and FQNEAQ (reference sequence). CDR3 length: 14 amino acids. The CDR3 DNA follows: TGTGCCAGCAGCTTAGGGGACAGGTTTACGGAGCAGTACTTC. This gives the protein CASSLGDRFTEQYF.

This clonotype was counted at least ten times. This chain uses TRBV27 with TRBJ2-7; 8 nucleotides align to TRBD2. Germline V CDR1 and CDR2: MNHEY, SMNVEV (reference sequence). The CDR3 loop spans 15 amino acids. The ends lost 2 bases at V and 5 bases at J; junction bases unmatched: 8. In nucleotides, the CDR3 is TGTGCCAGCAGTTTAATTTCGGGAGGGCCAAACGAGCAGTACTTC. The encoded protein is CASSLISGGPNEQYF.

V gene TRBV20-1 combines with J gene TRBJ2-7; 7 nucleotides agree with TRBD1. The CDR3 covers 15 residues. CDR1 DFQATT and CDR2 SNEGSKA come from the germline V gene (reference sequence). V was pared by 3 bases and J by 0 bases, with 8 bases of the junction left unmatched. Here the CDR3 reads CSASRTGVSSYEQYF. The CDR3 DNA follows: TGCAGTGCTAGCAGGACAGGCGTTAGCTCCTACGAGCAGTACTTC.

A few counts support this clonotype. The chain joins TRBV20-1 to TRBJ2-4; D is unclear. Germline V gene data show CDR1 as DFQATT and CDR2 as SNEGSKA (reference sequence). Trimming stripped 1 base from V and 0 bases from J, with 13 bases between. This CDR3 is built from 16 residues. This chain's CDR3 is CSARGAAVLAKNIQYF. In DNA, the CDR3 is TGCAGTGCTAGAGGGGCAGCAGTCCTAGCCAAAAACATTCAGTACTTC.

The chain joins TRBV5-6 to TRBJ2-1; TRBD2 agrees at 10 bases. The CDR3 contains 15 residues. Losses at the gene ends were 2 bases for V and 5 bases for J; bases not matched to a gene: 4. Germline CDR1 and CDR2: SGHDT and YYEEEE. CDR3 nucleotides: TGTGCCAGCAGCTTAGCCGGACTAGCGGACAATGAGCAGTTCTTC. It codes for CASSLAGLADNEQFF.

This clonotype was seen a few times. The rearrangement joins TRBV28 to TRBJ2-7, with D maybe TRBD2 (6 bases). CDR3 length: 15 residues. Germline CDR1 and CDR2: MDHEN and SYDVKM. V lost 6 bases, J lost 4 bases, and 19 bases lay in between. The CDR3 coding sequence is TGTGCCAGCAGCCGGAGGGGTCCGTTGGGGTACGAGCAGTACTTC. This gives the protein CASSRRGPLGYEQYF.

Only one count was recorded for this clonotype. The rearrangement links TRBV15 to TRBJ2-7; unclear D gene. The germline gives CDR1 LNHNV, CDR2 YYDKDF (reference sequence). V gave up 0 bases and J gave up 0 bases, with 6 bases separating them. The CDR3 loop spans 14 amino acids. The CDR3 loop is CATSRDPTSYEQYF. The DNA for the CDR3 is TGTGCCACCAGCAGAGATCCCACCTCCTACGAGCAGTACTTC.